This TCR beta chain was obtained from a study of shared clonotypes between healthy human individuals. As for the study in general: Samples came from a couple of female and a few male donors aged 18 to 49. Each donor's CD8 memory used one plate, CD8 naive two, each CD4 subset three.

Overall study findings and caveats: Depth of sequencing was expected to influence donor clonotype sharing.

Points on this clone: Its cognate antigen is unknown.

Original data processing: ImmunoSEQ junction-only sequences lacked quality scores, so their filtering differed. Libraries were prepared by immunoSEQ multiplex PCR; TCRdb keeps only in-frame clonotypes and omits some of them. That table supplies the V and J calls and clone size; D and trimming were determined from the DNA. The sample consists of more than 400,000 clones, roughly 95% of them appearing once. The CDR3 contains 15 residues. CDR1 is MNHEY and CDR2 is SVGAGI in the germline V gene. The V and J ends lost 2 bases and 7 bases, in that order; junction bases with no gene match: 8. The sequenced sample consisted of naive CD4+ T cells sorted from blood. Subset noted: CD45RA+ positively selected. This chain connects TRBV6-5 to TRBJ2-1; TRBD2 matches at 7 bases. This clonotype was sampled from a woman in her 30s in good health. CDR3 coding DNA: TGTGCCAGCAGTTACAAGGGAGGGCCGGCGAATGAGCAGTTCTTC. Encoded protein: CASSYKGGPANEQFF.